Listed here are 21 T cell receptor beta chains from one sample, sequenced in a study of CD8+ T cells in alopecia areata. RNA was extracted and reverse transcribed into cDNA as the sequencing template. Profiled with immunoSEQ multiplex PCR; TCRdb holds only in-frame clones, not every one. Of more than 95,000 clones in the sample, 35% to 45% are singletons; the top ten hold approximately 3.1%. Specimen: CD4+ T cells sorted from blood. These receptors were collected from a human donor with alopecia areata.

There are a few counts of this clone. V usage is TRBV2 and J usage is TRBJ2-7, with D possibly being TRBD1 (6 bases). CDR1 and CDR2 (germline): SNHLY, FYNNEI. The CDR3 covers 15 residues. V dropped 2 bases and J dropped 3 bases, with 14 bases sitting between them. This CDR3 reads CASSERDMGFYEQYF. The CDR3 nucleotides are TGTGCCAGCAGTGAACGGGACATGGGGTTCTACGAGCAGTACTTC.

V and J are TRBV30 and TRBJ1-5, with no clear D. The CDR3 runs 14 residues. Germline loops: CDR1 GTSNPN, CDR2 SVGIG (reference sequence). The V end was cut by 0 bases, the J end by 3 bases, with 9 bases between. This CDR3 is CAWSVWPYNQPQHF. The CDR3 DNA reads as TGTGCCTGGAGTGTGTGGCCATACAATCAGCCCCAGCATTTT.

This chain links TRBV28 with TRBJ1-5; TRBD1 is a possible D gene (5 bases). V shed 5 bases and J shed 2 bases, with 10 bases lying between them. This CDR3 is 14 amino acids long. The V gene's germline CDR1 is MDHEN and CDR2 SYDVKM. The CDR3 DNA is TGTGCCAGCAGTCCCCGACAGCGCAATCAGCCCCAGCATTTT. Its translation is CASSPRQRNQPQHF. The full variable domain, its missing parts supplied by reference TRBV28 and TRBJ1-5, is DVKVTQSSRYLVKRTGEKVFLECVQDMDHENMFWYRQDPGLGLRLIYFSYDVKMKEKGDIPEGYSVSREKKERFSLILESASTNQTSMYLCASSPRQRNQPQHFGDGTRLSIL.

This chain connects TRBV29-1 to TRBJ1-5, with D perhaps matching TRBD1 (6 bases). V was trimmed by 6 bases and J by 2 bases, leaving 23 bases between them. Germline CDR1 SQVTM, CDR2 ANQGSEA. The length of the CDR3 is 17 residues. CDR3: CSVGKIQGWRRNQPQHF. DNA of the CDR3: TGCAGCGTGGGAAAAATACAGGGCTGGCGTCGCAATCAGCCCCAGCATTTT.

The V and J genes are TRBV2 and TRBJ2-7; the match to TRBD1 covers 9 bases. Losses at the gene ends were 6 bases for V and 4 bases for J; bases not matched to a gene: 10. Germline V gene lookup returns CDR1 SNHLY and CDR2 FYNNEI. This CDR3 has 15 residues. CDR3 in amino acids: CASRLDRGRGYEQYF. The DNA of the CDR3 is TGTGCCAGCAGGTTGGACAGGGGAAGAGGGTACGAGCAGTACTTC.

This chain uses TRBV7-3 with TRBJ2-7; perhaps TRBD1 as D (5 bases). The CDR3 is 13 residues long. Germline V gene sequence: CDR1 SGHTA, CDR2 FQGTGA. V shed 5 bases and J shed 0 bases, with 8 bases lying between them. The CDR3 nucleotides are TGTGCCAGCAGCCCCGACAGCTCCTACGAGCAGTACTTC. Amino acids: CASSPDSSYEQYF.

Written as DNA, the CDR3 is TGCAGCGTTGAAGAAGGGGGTTCTGAAGCTTTCTTT. Its protein is CSVEEGGSEAFF. The V call is TRBV29-1, the J call TRBJ1-1, with D maybe TRBD1 (6 bases). Trimming took 0 bases from V and 6 from J, leaving 8 bases between them. The CDR3 loop spans 12 amino acids. The germline gives CDR1 SQVTM, CDR2 ANQGSEA.

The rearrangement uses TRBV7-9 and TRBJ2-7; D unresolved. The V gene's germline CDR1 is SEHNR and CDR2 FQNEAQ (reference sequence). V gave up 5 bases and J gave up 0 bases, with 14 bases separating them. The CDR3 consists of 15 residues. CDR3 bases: TGTGCCAGCAGCCCCATCGGACCCCTCTCCTACGAGCAGTACTTC. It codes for CASSPIGPLSYEQYF.

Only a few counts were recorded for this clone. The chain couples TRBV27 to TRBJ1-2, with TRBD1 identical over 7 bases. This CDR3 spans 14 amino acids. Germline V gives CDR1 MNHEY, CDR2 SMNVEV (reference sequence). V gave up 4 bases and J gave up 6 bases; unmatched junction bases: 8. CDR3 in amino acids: CASSSQTGSHGYTF. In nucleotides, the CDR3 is TGTGCCAGCAGTTCACAGACAGGGTCCCATGGCTACACCTTC.

The CDR3 protein is CASSVAPIGEQFF. The CDR3 DNA is TGTGCCAGCAGTGTAGCGCCTATCGGTGAGCAGTTCTTC. This chain connects TRBV2 to TRBJ2-1; weak D call: TRBD2 (5 bases). V shed 4 bases and J shed 9 bases, with 13 bases lying between them. Germline CDR1 reads SNHLY; CDR2 reads FYNNEI. There are 13 residues in the CDR3.

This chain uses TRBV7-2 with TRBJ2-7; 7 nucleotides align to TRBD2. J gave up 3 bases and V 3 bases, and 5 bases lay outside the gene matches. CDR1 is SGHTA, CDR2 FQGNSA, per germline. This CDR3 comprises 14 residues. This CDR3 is CASSFMRGNYEQYF. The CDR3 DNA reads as TGTGCCAGCAGCTTCATGCGGGGGAACTACGAGCAGTACTTC.

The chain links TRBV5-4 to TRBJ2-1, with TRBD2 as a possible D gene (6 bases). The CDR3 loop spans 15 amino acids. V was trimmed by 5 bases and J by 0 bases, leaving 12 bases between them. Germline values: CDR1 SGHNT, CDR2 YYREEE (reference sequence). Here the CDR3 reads CASSIAASSYNEQFF. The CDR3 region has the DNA TGTGCCAGCAGTATAGCGGCGTCCTCCTACAATGAGCAGTTCTTC.

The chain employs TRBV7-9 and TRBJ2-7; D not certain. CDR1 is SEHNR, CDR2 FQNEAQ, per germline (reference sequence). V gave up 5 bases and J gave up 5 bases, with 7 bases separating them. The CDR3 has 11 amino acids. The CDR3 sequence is CASSGQDEQYF. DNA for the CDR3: TGTGCCAGCAGCGGTCAGGACGAGCAGTACTTC.

CDR3: CAWSWVQETQYF. The CDR3 nucleotides are TGTGCCTGGAGTTGGGTTCAAGAGACCCAGTACTTC. The rearrangement uses TRBV30 and TRBJ2-5; D not certain. V lost 2 bases and J lost 2, with 6 bases in between. Per the germline V gene, CDR1 is GTSNPN and CDR2 is SVGIG (reference sequence). The CDR3 has 12 residues.

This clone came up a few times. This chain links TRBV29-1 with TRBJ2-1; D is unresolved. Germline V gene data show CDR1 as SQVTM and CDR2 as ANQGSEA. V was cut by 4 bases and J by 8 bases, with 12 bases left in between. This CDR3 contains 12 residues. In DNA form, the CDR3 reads TGCAGCGTTGTAAGGGCGGTGTATGAGCAGTTCTTC. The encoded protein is CSVVRAVYEQFF.

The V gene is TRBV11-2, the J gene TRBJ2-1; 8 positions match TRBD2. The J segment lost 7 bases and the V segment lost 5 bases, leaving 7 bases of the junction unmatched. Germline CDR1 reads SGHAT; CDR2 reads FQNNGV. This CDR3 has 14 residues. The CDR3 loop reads CASSPRLAKNEQFF. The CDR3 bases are TGTGCCAGCAGCCCCAGACTAGCGAAGAATGAGCAGTTCTTC.

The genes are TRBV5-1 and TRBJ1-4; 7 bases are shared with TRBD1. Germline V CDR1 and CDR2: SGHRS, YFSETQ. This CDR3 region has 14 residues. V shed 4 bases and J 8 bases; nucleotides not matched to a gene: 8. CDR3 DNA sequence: TGCGCCAGCAGCATAGCCGGGACAGAGGAAAAACTGTTTTTT. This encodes CASSIAGTEEKLFF. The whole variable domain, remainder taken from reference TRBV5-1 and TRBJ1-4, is KAGVTQTPRYLIKTRGQQVTLSCSPISGHRSVSWYQQTPGQGLQFLFEYFSETQRNKGNFPGRFSGRQFSNSRSEMNVSTLELGDSALYLCASSIAGTEEKLFFGSGTQLSVL.

CDR3 DNA: TGTGCCAGCAGTCGGACAGGGACCACTGAAGCTTTCTTT. This translates into CASSRTGTTEAFF. The chain is built from TRBV7-8 and TRBJ1-1; 8 nucleotides match TRBD1. This CDR3 has 13 amino acids. CDR1 and CDR2 (germline): SGHVS, FQNEAQ. With V trimmed by 6 bases and J by 4 bases, 4 bases remained unmatched.

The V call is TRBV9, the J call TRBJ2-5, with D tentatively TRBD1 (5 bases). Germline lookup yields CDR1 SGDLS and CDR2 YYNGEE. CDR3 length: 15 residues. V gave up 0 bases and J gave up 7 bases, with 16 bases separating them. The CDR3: CASSVGLQDPGTQYF. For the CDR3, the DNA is TGTGCCAGCAGCGTAGGGCTACAGGACCCCGGGACCCAGTACTTC.

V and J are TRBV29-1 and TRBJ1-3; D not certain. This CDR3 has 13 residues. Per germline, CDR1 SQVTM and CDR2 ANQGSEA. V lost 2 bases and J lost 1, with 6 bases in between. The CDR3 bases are TGCAGCGTTGAACGGGTATCTGGAAACACCATATATTTT. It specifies CSVERVSGNTIYF.

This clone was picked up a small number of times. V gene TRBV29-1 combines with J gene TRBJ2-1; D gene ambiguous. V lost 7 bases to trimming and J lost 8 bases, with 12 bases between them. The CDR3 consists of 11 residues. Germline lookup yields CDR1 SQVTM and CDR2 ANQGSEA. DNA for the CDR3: TGCAGCGCCAAGAGAGGCGATGAGCAGTTCTTC. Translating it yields CSAKRGDEQFF.